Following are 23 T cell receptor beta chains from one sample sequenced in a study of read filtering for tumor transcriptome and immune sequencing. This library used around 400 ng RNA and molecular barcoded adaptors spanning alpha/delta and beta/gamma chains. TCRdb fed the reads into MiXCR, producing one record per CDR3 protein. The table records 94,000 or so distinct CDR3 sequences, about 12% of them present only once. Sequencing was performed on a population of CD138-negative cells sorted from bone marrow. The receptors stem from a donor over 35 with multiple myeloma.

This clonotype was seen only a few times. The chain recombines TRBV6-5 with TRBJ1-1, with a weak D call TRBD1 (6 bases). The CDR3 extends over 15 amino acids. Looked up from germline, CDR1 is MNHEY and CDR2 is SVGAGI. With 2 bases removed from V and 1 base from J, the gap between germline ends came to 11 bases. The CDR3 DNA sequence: TGTGCCAGCAGTTACACTTCCAGGGGGAACACTGAAGCTTTCTTT. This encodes CASSYTSRGNTEAFF.

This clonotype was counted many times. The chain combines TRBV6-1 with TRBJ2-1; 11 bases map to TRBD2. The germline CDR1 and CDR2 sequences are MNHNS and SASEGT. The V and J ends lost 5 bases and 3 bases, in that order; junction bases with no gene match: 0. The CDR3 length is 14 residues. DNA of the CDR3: TGTGCCAGCAGTACTAGCGGGAGCTACAATGAGCAGTTCTTC. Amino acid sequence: CASSTSGSYNEQFF.

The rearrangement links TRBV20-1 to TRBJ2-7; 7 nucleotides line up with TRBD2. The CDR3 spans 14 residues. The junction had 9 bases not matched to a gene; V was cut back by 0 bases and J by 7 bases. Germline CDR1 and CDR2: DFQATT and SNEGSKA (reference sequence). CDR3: CSARDASGAGEQYF. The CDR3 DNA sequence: TGCAGTGCTAGAGATGCATCGGGAGCGGGGGAGCAGTACTTC.

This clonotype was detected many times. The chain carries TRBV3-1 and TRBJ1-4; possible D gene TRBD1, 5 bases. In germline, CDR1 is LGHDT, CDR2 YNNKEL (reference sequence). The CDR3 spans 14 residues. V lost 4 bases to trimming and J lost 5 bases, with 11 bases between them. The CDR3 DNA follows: TGTGCCAGCAGCCTCGGGACGGGGAATGAAAAACTGTTTTTT. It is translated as CASSLGTGNEKLFF.

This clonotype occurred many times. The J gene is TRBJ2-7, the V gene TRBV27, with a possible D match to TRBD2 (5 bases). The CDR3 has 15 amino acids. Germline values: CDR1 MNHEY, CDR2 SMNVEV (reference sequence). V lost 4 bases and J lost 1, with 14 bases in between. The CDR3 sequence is CASSSMGARSYEQYF. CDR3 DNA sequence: TGTGCCAGCAGTTCGATGGGAGCGAGATCCTACGAGCAGTACTTC.

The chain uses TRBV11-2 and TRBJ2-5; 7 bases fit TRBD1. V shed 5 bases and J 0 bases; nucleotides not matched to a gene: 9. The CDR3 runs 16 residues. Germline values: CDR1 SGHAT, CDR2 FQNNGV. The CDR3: CASSRGMGQNQETQYF. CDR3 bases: TGTGCCAGCAGCCGCGGCATGGGACAGAACCAAGAGACCCAGTACTTC.

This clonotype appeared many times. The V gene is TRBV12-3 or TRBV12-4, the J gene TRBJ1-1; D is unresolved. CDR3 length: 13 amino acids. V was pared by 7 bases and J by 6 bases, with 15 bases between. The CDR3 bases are TGTGCCAGCACCTTACACGGGAGCGCTGAAGCTTTCTTT. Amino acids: CASTLHGSAEAFF.

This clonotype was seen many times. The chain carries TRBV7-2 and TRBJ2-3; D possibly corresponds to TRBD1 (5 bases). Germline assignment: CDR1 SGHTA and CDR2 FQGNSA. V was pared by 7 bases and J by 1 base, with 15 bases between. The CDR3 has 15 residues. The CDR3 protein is CASTRGQGRTDTQYF. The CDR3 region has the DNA TGTGCCAGCACCCGTGGCCAGGGCCGCACAGATACGCAGTATTTT.

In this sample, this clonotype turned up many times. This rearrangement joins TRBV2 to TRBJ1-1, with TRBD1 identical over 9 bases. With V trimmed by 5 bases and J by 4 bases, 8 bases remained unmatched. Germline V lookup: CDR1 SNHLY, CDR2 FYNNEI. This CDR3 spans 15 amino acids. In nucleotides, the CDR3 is TGTGCCAGCAGTTTTTTGACAGGGGGGGGCACTGAAGCTTTCTTT. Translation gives CASSFLTGGGTEAFF.

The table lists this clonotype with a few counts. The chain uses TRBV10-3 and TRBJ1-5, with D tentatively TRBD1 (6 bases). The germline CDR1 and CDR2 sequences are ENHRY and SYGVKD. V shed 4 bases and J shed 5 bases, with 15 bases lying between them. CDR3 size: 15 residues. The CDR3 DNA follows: TGTGCCATCAGTGCCGTAACAGGGAACGATCAGCCCCAGCATTTT. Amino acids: CAISAVTGNDQPQHF.

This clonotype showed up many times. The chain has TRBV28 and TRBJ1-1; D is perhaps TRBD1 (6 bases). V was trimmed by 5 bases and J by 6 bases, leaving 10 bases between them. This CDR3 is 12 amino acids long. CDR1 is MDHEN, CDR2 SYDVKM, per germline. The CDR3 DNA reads TGTGCCAGCAGTCAGGGGAGCCCTGAAGCTTTCTTT. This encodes CASSQGSPEAFF.

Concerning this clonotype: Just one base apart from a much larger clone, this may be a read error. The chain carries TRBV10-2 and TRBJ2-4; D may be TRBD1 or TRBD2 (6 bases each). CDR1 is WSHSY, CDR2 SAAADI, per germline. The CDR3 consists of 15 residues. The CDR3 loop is CASQEGGLAKNIQHF. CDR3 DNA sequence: TGCGCCAGCCAAGAGGGGGGCCTAGCCAAAAACATTCAGCACTTC.

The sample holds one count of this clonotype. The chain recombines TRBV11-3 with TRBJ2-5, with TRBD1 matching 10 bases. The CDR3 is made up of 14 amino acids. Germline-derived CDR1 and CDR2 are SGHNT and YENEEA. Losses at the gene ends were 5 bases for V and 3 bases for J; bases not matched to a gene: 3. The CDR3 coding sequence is TGTGCCAGCAGCCGCGGACAGGGGGAAGAGACCCAGTACTTC. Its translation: CASSRGQGEETQYF.

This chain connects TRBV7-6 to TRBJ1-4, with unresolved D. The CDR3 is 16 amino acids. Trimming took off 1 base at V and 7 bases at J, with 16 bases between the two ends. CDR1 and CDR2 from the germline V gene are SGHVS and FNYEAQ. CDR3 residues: CASSLVLDPRSEKLFF. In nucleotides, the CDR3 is TGTGCCAGCAGCTTAGTGTTGGATCCAAGGAGTGAAAAACTGTTTTTT.

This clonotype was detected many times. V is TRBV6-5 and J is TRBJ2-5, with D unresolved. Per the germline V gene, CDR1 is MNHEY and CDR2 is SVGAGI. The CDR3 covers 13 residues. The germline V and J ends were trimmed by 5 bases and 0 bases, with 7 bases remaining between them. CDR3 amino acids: CASSPDYQETQYF. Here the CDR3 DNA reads TGTGCCAGCAGTCCCGACTACCAAGAGACCCAGTACTTC.

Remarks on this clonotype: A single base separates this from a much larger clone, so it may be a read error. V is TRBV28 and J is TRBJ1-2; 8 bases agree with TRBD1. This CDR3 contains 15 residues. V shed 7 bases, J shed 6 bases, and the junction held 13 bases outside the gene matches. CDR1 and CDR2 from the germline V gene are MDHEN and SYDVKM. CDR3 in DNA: TGTGCCAGCACTCGGACAGGGCGCAAATTGGATGGCTACACCTTC. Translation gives CASTRTGRKLDGYTF.

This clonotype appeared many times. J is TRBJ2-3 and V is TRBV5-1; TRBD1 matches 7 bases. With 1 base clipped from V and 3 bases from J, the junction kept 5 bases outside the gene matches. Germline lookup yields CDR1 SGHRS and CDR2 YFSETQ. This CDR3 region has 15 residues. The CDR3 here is CASSLRGQGTDTQYF. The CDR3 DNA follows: TGCGCCAGCAGCTTGAGGGGGCAGGGGACAGATACGCAGTATTTT.

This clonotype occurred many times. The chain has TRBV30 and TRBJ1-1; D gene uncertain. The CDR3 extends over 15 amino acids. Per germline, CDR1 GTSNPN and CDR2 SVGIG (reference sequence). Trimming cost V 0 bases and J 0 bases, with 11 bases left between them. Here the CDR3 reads CAWSVQGRMNTEAFF. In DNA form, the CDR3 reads TGTGCCTGGAGTGTACAAGGACGAATGAACACTGAAGCTTTCTTT.

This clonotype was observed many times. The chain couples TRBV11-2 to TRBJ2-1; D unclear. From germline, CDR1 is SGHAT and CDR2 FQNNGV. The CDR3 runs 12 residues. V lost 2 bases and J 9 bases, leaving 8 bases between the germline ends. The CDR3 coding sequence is TGTGCCAGCAGCTTATGGTTCGGTGAGCAGTTCTTC. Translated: CASSLWFGEQFF.

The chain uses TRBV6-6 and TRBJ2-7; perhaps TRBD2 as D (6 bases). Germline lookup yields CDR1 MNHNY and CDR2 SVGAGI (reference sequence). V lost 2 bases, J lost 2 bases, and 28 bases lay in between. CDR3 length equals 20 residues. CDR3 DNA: TGTGCCAGCAGTTACCCCGCTATCAGCCGACCGGGACTGGGAACCTACGAGCAGTACTTC. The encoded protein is CASSYPAISRPGLGTYEQYF.

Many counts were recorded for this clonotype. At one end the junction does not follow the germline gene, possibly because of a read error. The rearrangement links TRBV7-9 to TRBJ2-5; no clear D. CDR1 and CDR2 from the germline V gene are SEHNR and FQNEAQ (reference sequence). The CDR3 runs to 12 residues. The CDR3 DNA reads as TGCGCCAGCAGCTTAGGAGTGCAGACCCAGTACTTC. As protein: CASSLGVQTQYF.

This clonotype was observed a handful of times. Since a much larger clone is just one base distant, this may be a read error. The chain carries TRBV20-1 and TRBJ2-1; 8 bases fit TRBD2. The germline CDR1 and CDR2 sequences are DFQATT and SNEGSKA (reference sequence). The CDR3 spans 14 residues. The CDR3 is CSVRTLAGLNEQFF. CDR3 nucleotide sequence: TGCAGTGTTAGAACCCTAGCGGGTCTCAATGAGCAGTTCTTC.

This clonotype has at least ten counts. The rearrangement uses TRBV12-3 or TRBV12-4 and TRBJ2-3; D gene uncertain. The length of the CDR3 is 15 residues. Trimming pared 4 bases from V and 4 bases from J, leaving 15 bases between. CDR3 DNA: TGTGCCAGCAGTTCCGGAAGGGATGGGGCAGATACGCAGTATTTT. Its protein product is CASSSGRDGADTQYF.